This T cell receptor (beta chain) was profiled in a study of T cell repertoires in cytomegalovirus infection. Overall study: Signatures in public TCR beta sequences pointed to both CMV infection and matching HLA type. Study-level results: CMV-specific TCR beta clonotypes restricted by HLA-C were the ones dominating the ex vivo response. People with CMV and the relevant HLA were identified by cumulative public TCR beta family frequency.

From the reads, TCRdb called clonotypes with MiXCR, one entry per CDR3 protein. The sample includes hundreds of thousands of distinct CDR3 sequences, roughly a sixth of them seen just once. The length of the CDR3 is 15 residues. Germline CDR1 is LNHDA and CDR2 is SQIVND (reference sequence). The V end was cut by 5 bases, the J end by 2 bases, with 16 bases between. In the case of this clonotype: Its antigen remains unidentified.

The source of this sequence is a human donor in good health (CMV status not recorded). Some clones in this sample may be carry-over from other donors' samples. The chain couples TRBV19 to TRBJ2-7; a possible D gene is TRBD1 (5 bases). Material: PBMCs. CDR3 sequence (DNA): TGTGCCAGTAGTTTCGACAGAATCCCAACCTACGAGCAGTACTTC. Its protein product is CASSFDRIPTYEQYF. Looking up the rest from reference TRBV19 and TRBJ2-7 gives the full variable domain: DGGITQSPKYLFRKEGQNVTLSCEQNLNHDAMYWYRQDPGQGLRLIYYSQIVNDFQKGDIAEGYSVSREKKESFPLTVTSAQKNPTAFYLCASSFDRIPTYEQYFGPGTRLTVT.